In its sample, the clone carrying this TCR beta chain ranks as medium-sized. This entry is derived from a study of sequential checkpoint blockade in melanoma. Germline CDR1 is SGDLS and CDR2 is YYNGEE. The ends were cut back, 2 bases at V and 2 bases at J, with 10 bases in the middle. The CDR3 has 14 amino acids. TCRdb keeps only in-frame clones here, not all; method: immunoSEQ multiplex PCR. The table lists some 2,400 clones, around 14% of them singletons. The treatment denotes: randomized to nivolumab then ipilimumab (arm A) or the reverse (arm B). The chain has TRBV9 and TRBJ1-2, with D uncertain. The clonotype originates from a human donor with melanoma. Sequencing was performed on tumor tissue (inferred from file names), taken from a patient given nivolumab and ipilimumab in sequence. The DNA for the CDR3 is TGTGCCAGCAGCGTGGGAACAGACAACTATGGCTACACCTTC. Translation gives CASSVGTDNYGYTF.